This entry lists 15 T cell receptor beta chains sequenced from one sample in a study of T cell changes during pregnancy in multiple sclerosis. Here immunoSEQ multiplex PCR was the method, and the copy in TCRdb shows in-frame clones only, minus some. The table has 25,000 to 35,000 clones, 90% seen once; the top ten hold 0.44%. The sample here was CD4+ T cells from peripheral blood mononuclear cells, taken in the second trimester of pregnancy. The receptors here all came from a female donor in good health, enrolled as a control in a pregnancy study.

The chain uses TRBV30 and TRBJ2-5, with D hard to call. Germline CDR1 GTSNPN, CDR2 SVGIG (reference sequence). The CDR3 spans 13 residues. Trimming cost V 7 bases and J 5 bases, with 17 bases left between them. CDR3 nucleotide sequence: TGTGCCTCCTCCGTCCGAGGTGCGGAGACCCAGTACTTC. Translated: CASSVRGAETQYF.

The chain combines TRBV27 with TRBJ2-1; tentatively, D is TRBD2 (5 bases). This CDR3 has 14 residues. From germline, CDR1 is MNHEY and CDR2 SMNVEV (reference sequence). Trimming removed 2 bases at V and 2 bases at J, with 7 bases between. CDR3 region: CASSLKLAYNEQFF. The CDR3 region has the DNA TGTGCCAGCAGTTTAAAACTAGCCTACAATGAGCAGTTCTTC.

The rearrangement uses TRBV2 and TRBJ1-5; TRBD1 agrees at 7 bases. The V gene end was trimmed by 6 bases and the J gene end by 4 bases; junction bases not matched to a gene: 3. Germline V gives CDR1 SNHLY, CDR2 FYNNEI. The CDR3 consists of 13 residues. The CDR3 protein is CASRMTGNQPQHF. In DNA form, the CDR3 reads TGTGCCAGCAGAATGACAGGGAATCAGCCCCAGCATTTT.

This clone was picked up a small number of times. This rearrangement joins TRBV19 to TRBJ2-2, with D hard to call. The CDR3 runs to 16 residues. Germline V gene sequence: CDR1 LNHDA, CDR2 SQIVND (reference sequence). With 6 bases removed from V and 1 base from J, the gap between germline ends came to 15 bases. This CDR3 is CASSTNPPGNTGELFF. The CDR3 nucleotides are TGTGCCAGTAGCACAAATCCCCCGGGGAACACCGGGGAGCTGTTTTTT. Complete variable domain (other parts from reference TRBV19 and TRBJ2-2): DGGITQSPKYLFRKEGQNVTLSCEQNLNHDAMYWYRQDPGQGLRLIYYSQIVNDFQKGDIAEGYSVSREKKESFPLTVTSAQKNPTAFYLCASSTNPPGNTGELFFGEGSRLTVL.

The chain combines TRBV10-2 with TRBJ2-3; D perhaps matches TRBD2 (6 bases). The CDR3 extends over 14 amino acids. V lost 4 bases and J lost 2, with 10 bases in between. From germline, CDR1 is WSHSY and CDR2 SAAADI. CDR3 sequence (DNA): TGCGCCAGCAGTGTACTAGCATCCACAGATACGCAGTATTTT. Translated, it gives CASSVLASTDTQYF.

As to this clone: An end of the junction does not agree with germline; a read error may underlie this. V gene TRBV4-2 combines with J gene TRBJ2-5; no firm D call. The CDR3 is 14 amino acids. The germline CDR1 and CDR2 sequences are LGHNA and YNFKEQ. The chain's CDR3 is CASSQDQVVTPSNF. The CDR3 bases are TGTGCCAGCAGCCAAGATCAGGTCGTAACCCCGTCGAACTTC.

This chain connects TRBV5-1 to TRBJ2-1, with TRBD2 identical over 14 bases. The CDR3 covers 15 residues. Germline V gene lookup returns CDR1 SGHRS and CDR2 YFSETQ. The V gene end was trimmed by 3 bases and the J gene end by 9 bases; junction bases not matched to a gene: 5. For the CDR3, the DNA is TGCGCCAGCAGCTCGGGACTAGCGGGAGCCGGTGAGCAGTTCTTC. Encoded protein: CASSSGLAGAGEQFF.

This clone is a singleton in its sample. The rearrangement joins TRBV5-1 to TRBJ2-1; maybe TRBD1 (6 bases). The CDR3 extends over 13 amino acids. Between the trimmed V and J ends, which lost 6 bases and 6 bases, there was a span of 13 bases. Germline values: CDR1 SGHRS, CDR2 YFSETQ. The CDR3 bases are TGCGCCAGCAAACTGACAGGAGGCAATGAGCAGTTCTTC. It yields the protein CASKLTGGNEQFF. Based on the CDR3 plus reference TRBV5-1 and TRBJ2-1, the full variable domain is KAGVTQTPRYLIKTRGQQVTLSCSPISGHRSVSWYQQTPGQGLQFLFEYFSETQRNKGNFPGRFSGRQFSNSRSEMNVSTLELGDSALYLCASKLTGGNEQFFGPGTRLTVL.

V usage is TRBV27 and J usage is TRBJ1-3; 7 positions agree with TRBD1. The CDR3 runs to 15 residues. Germline V gives CDR1 MNHEY, CDR2 SMNVEV (reference sequence). With V trimmed by 5 bases and J by 0 bases, 4 bases remained unmatched. Here the CDR3 DNA reads TGTGCCAGCAGTCGGGACAGATACTCTGGAAACACCATATATTTT. This encodes CASSRDRYSGNTIYF.

The chain is built from TRBV7-2 and TRBJ1-1; 11 bases match TRBD1. The CDR3 has 13 residues. CDR1 and CDR2 from the germline V gene are SGHTA and FQGNSA. Trimming removed 5 bases from V and 11 bases from J; junction bases left unmatched: 7. The CDR3 region has the DNA TGTGCCAGCAGCCCCGGACAGGGGGCAGGGGCTTTCTTT. Translated: CASSPGQGAGAFF.

In this sample, this clone turned up a few times. The chain joins TRBV11-3 to TRBJ2-5; the match to TRBD1 covers 9 bases. Germline lookup yields CDR1 SGHNT and CDR2 YENEEA. The CDR3 is 15 residues long. The V and J ends lost 7 bases and 5 bases, in that order; junction bases with no gene match: 11. In DNA form, the CDR3 reads TGTGCCAGCACACGTCGGACAGGGGCAAGGGAGACCCAGTACTTC. Protein product: CASTRRTGARETQYF.

This sequence joins TRBV13 and TRBJ2-1; 11 nucleotides align to TRBD2. Germline V gene lookup returns CDR1 PRHDT and CDR2 FYEKMQ (reference sequence). V lost 2 bases, J lost 7 bases, and 10 bases stayed unmatched. CDR3 length: 17 amino acids. CDR3: CASSLRSLAGGRNEQFF. CDR3 sequence (DNA): TGTGCCAGCAGCTTACGGTCTTTAGCGGGAGGGCGGAATGAGCAGTTCTTC.

J is TRBJ1-2 and V is TRBV30; the match to TRBD1 covers 7 bases. Germline CDR1 reads GTSNPN; CDR2 reads SVGIG (reference sequence). With 4 bases clipped from V and 3 bases from J, the junction kept 14 bases outside the gene matches. CDR3 length: 16 amino acids. CDR3 in amino acids: CAWNVAGTGAHYGYTF. The CDR3 DNA follows: TGTGCCTGGAACGTTGCGGGAACAGGGGCCCACTATGGCTACACCTTC. Variable domain in full (rest from reference TRBV30 and TRBJ1-2): SQTIHQWPATLVQPVGSPLSLECTVEGTSNPNLYWYRQAAGRGLQLLFYSVGIGQISSEVPQNLSASRPQDRQFILSSKKLLLSDSGFYLCAWNVAGTGAHYGYTFGSGTRLTVV.

The rearrangement uses TRBV28 and TRBJ2-3; D ambiguous. V lost 3 bases and J 1 base, leaving 17 bases between the germline ends. The CDR3 has 17 amino acids. Germline V gene data show CDR1 as MDHEN and CDR2 as SYDVKM. CDR3 region: CASSLSWKESGTDTQYF. CDR3 bases: TGTGCCAGCAGTTTGAGTTGGAAGGAGTCGGGCACAGATACGCAGTATTTT.

This clone was counted a single time. This chain links TRBV18 with TRBJ2-7; D is uncertain. Per germline, CDR1 KGHSH and CDR2 LQKENI. The V and J ends lost 6 bases and 6 bases respectively, with 12 bases between them. The CDR3 is 12 amino acids. CDR3 sequence (DNA): TGTGCCAGCTCCGAGCAACTTCGCGAGCAGTACTTC. Encoded protein: CASSEQLREQYF.